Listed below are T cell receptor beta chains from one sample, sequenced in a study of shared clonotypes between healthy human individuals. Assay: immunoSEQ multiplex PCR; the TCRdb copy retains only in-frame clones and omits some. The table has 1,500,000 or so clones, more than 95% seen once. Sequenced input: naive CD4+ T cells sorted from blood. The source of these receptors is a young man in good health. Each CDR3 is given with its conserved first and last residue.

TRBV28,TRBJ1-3,CASSFWEAGNTIYF
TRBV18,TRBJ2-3,CASSPPFRGRFTDTQYF
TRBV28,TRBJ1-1,CASSLLGDTEAFF
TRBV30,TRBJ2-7,CAWGGKYGGSYEQYF
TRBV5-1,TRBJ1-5,CASNSGDSNQPQHF
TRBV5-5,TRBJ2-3,CASRDRGFSDTQYF
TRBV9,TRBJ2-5,CASSVGPTVGETQYF
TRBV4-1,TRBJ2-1,CASSHLLSSYNEQFF
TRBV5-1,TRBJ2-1,CASSLQLAGGNEQFF
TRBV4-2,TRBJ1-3,CASSLAGGPIYF
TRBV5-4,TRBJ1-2,CASSWWDASGYTF
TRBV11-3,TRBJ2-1,CASSIRQGNEQFF
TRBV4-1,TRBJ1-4,CASSLPGSTNEKLFF
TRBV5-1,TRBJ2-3,CASSQGVGTDTQYF
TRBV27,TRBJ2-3,CASSLGRRTDTQYF
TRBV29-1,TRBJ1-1,CSVDRQVMNTEAFF
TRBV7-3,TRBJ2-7,CASSLTQAYEQYF
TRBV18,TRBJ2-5,CASSPAAEETQYF
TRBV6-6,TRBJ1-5,CASSYSEQGSQPQHF
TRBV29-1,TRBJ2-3,CSVGSTDTQYF
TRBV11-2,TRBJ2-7,CASSLAGGRGYEQYF
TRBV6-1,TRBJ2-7,CASSENFAGYEQYF
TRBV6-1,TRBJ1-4,CASSEVGSEKLFF
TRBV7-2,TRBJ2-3,CASSSFNTDTQYF
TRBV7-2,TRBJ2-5,CASSFVFVETQYF
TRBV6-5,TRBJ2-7,CASRSGQGYYEQYF
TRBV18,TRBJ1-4,CASSRPGQGAKLFF
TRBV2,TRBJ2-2,CASSPTANTGELFF
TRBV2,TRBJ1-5,CASSGDNNQPQHF
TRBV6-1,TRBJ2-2,CASRATGTNTGELFF
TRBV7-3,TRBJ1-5,CASSLWGDQPQHF
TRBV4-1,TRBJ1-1,CASSQDSGNTEAFF
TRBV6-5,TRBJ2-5,CASGERSEAQYF
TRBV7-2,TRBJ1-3,CASDPGTISGNTIYF
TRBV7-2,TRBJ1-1,CASSLGTGLNAFF
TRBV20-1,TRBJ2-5,CSAFKETQYF
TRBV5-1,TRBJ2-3,CASSLAGPTADTQYF